Listed below are T cell receptor beta chains from one sample, sequenced in a study of T cell repertoires in cytomegalovirus infection. No antigen has been assigned to these receptors. TCRdb called the reads again in MiXCR, with one record for every CDR3 protein. The sample has about 400,000 distinct CDR3 sequences, about 35% seen once. The specimen was cultured PBMCs, collected from culture after CMV antigen stimulation. These receptors originate from a human donor in good health (CMV status not recorded). Some clones in this sample may be carry-over from other donors' samples. Both conserved end residues are part of each CDR3. Fields, in order: clone size, V gene, J gene, D gene, CDR3 DNA, CDR3 protein. A D gene is named only where the DNA matches it firmly. Clone size appears in some rows only: once, few, many, or a class for an expanded clone.

>many|TRBV7-2|TRBJ1-3|NA
TGTGCCAGCAGCCCATTTACCGGAGGAAACACCATATATTTT
CASSPFTGGNTIYF
>NA|TRBV11-2|TRBJ2-1|TRBD1
TGTGCCAGCAGCAATAGTGCCGGGACAGGGAAGTACAATGAGCAGTTCTTC
CASSNSAGTGKYNEQFF
>NA|TRBV7-2|TRBJ2-1|TRBD2
TGTGCCAGCAGCTTAATAGCGGGAGGGAATGAGCAGTTCTTC
CASSLIAGGNEQFF
>few|TRBV7-2|TRBJ1-1|TRBD1
TGTGCCAGCAGCCCCGAACAGGGGGGGTCGACTGAAGCTTTCTTT
CASSPEQGGSTEAFF
>few|TRBV7-9|TRBJ2-3|TRBD1
TGTGCCAGCAGCTTAGGACAGGGGGCGACAGATACGCAGTATTTT
CASSLGQGATDTQYF
>NA|TRBV19|TRBJ2-2|TRBD2
TGTGCCAGTAGTATAGATCTAGCGGGAGGCCCTAACACCGGGGAGCTGTTTTTT
CASSIDLAGGPNTGELFF
>few|TRBV7-9|TRBJ1-2|TRBD1
TGTGCCAGCAGCCGTAACGAACAGGGGAAGGGCTACACCTTC
CASSRNEQGKGYTF
>once|TRBV28|TRBJ1-2|NA
TGTGCCAGCAGTTCGCAGACGACTAACTATGGCTACACCTTC
CASSSQTTNYGYTF
>NA|TRBV2|TRBJ2-5|NA
TGTGCCAGCACCCCAGGTGGCGGGCCCCTCCAAGAGACCCAGTACTTC
CASTPGGGPLQETQYF
>NA|TRBV6-1|TRBJ2-7|TRBD1
TGTGCCAGCGCCTCCGGGACAGGGAGTGCGTATCAGTACTTC
CASASGTGSAYQYF
>few|TRBV19|TRBJ2-2|NA
TGTGCCAGTAGGCCGCCAGGGACGAACACCGGGGAGCTGTTTTTT
CASRPPGTNTGELFF
>NA|TRBV10-3|TRBJ1-5|NA
TGTGCCATCAGTGACATAGGGTCGGGAGGTAACCAGCATTTT
CAISDIGSGGNQHF
>NA|TRBV7-2|TRBJ1-2|NA
TGTGCCAGCAGCCGGACCTATGGCTACACCTTC
CASSRTYGYTF
>NA|TRBV2|TRBJ2-2|NA
TGTGCCAGCAGTGCTTTCGGAGCGATGAACACCGGGGAGCTGTTTTTT
CASSAFGAMNTGELFF
>NA|TRBV7-9|TRBJ1-2|NA
TGTGCCAGCAGCCCAGTAAGCTATGGCTACACCTTC
CASSPVSYGYTF
>once|TRBV5-1|TRBJ2-1|NA
TGCGCCAGCAGCCAGCAGCTGGGGGGTAATGAGCAGTTCTTC
CASSQQLGGNEQFF
>NA|TRBV6-2/TRBV6-3|TRBJ1-1|TRBD1
TGTGCCAGCAGTTACGGGGACAGGGGAACTGAAGCTTTCTTT
CASSYGDRGTEAFF
>many|TRBV7-6|TRBJ2-1|NA
TGTGCCAGCAGCGAAAATGCAGGGGTATACAATGAGCAGTTCTTC
CASSENAGVYNEQFF
>NA|TRBV7-2|TRBJ1-2|NA
TGTGCCAGCAGCTTAGCGGGGCAGCTATATGGCTACACCTTC
CASSLAGQLYGYTF
>many|TRBV10-3|TRBJ1-1|NA
TGTGCCATCAGTGATAGCGTTCCCAGGACAAGCCTGAACACTGAAGCTTTCTTT
CAISDSVPRTSLNTEAFF
>few|TRBV10-2|TRBJ2-7|TRBD1
TGCGCCAGCAGGCCGCAGGGACAGGGAGGGGAGCAGTACTTC
CASRPQGQGGEQYF
>NA|TRBV6-6|TRBJ1-1|NA
TGTGCCAGCAGTCCCGGGGGGGGACTAGGAGCTTTCTTT
CASSPGGGLGAFF
>few|TRBV4-3|TRBJ2-1|NA
TGCGCCAGCAGCCAAGAGTACGGCCTCTCCTACAATGAGCAGTTCTTC
CASSQEYGLSYNEQFF
>NA|TRBV28|TRBJ1-4|TRBD1
TGTGCCAGCAGTTCCGGACAGGTCGGAGGGCTGTTTTTT
CASSSGQVGGLFF
>NA|TRBV28|TRBJ1-5|NA
TGTGCCAGTTCAGGGCCCCATCAGCCCCAGCATTTT
CASSGPHQPQHF